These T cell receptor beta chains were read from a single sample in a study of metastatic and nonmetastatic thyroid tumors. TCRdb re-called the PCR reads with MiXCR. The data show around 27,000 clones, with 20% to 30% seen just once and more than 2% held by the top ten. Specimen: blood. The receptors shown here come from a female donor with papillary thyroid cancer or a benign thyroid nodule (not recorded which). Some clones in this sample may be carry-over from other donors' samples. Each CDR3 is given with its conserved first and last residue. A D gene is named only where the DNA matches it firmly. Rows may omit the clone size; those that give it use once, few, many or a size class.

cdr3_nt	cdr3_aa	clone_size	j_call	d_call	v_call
TGTGCCAGCAGCCTGGGCGGGGGAGGGATCGAGCAGTACTTC	CASSLGGGGIEQYF	many	TRBJ2-7	TRBD2	TRBV3-1
TGTGCCAGCAGTGAGGAGGACTACAATGAGCAGTTCTTC	CASSEEDYNEQFF	many	TRBJ2-1	NA	TRBV2
TGTGCCAGCAGCTTAGATTGGAGGGGGCAGAATGGCTACACCTTC	CASSLDWRGQNGYTF	many	TRBJ1-2	TRBD1	TRBV11-3
TGTGCCAGCAGCGAAACGCCATTGGGGACAGATACGCAGTATTTT	CASSETPLGTDTQYF	many	TRBJ2-3	NA	TRBV9
TGTGCCAGCAGAACCACAGGGGCGACTGGAAACACCATATATTTT	CASRTTGATGNTIYF	many	TRBJ1-3	TRBD1	TRBV12-3/TRBV12-4
TGCAGGGGCCTGGGACAGAGCGCATGGGCCCAGGATTTT	CRGLGQSAWAQDF	NA	TRBJ1-5	TRBD1	TRBV20-1
TGTGCCAGCTCACGGGAGTATGATACGCAGTATTTT	CASSREYDTQYF	many	TRBJ2-3	NA	TRBV18
TGTGCCAGCAGCTTCGACCTAGCGGGAGTCTACGAGCAGTACTTC	CASSFDLAGVYEQYF	many	TRBJ2-7	TRBD2	TRBV7-6
TGTGCCACCAGTGATTCAGGGAATTACGAGCAGTACTTC	CATSDSGNYEQYF	medium-sized	TRBJ2-7	NA	TRBV24-1
TGTGCCTGGAGACTAGCGGGAGGAACAGATACGCAGTATTTT	CAWRLAGGTDTQYF	NA	TRBJ2-3	TRBD2	TRBV30
TGCAGTGCTCATACCCAAATGACTAGCGGAGCTACAGATACGCAGTATTTT	CSAHTQMTSGATDTQYF	many	TRBJ2-3	TRBD2	TRBV20-1
TGTGCCAGCTCTAACCGGGACAGGGGCGAGCAGTACTTC	CASSNRDRGEQYF	NA	TRBJ2-7	TRBD1	TRBV18
TGTGCCAGTATCCCTACCGGGACGTTTGGGGCCAACGTCCTGACTTTC	CASIPTGTFGANVLTF	NA	TRBJ2-6	NA	TRBV19
TGTGCCAGCTCGCCCACAGGGGAAGATCAGCCCCAGCATTTT	CASSPTGEDQPQHF	many	TRBJ1-5	TRBD1	TRBV18
TGTGCCAGCAGCCCCCTGGGGGGCTACGAGCAGTACTTC	CASSPLGGYEQYF	many	TRBJ2-7	NA	TRBV3-1
TGTGCCAGCAGTTTGGCTTCATGGGGCTCACGGGAGCAGTACTTC	CASSLASWGSREQYF	NA	TRBJ2-7	NA	TRBV28
TGCGCCAGCAGCCAAGAGACTAGCGGGAACTACAATGAGCAGTTCTTC	CASSQETSGNYNEQFF	many	TRBJ2-1	TRBD2	TRBV4-3
TGTGCCTGGAGTGTATGGGCAGACGGCCGGGGCTACACCTTC	CAWSVWADGRGYTF	NA	TRBJ1-2	NA	TRBV30
TGTGCCAGCAGTTCTACCGGGACAGGGGACCTCTACGAGCAGTACTTC	CASSSTGTGDLYEQYF	many	TRBJ2-7	TRBD1	TRBV27
TGCGCCAGCAGCCAAGGACTAGTAGAATACAATGAGCAGTTCTTC	CASSQGLVEYNEQFF	many	TRBJ2-1	NA	TRBV4-1
TGTGCCAGCAGTCCGGAGAAAAACACTGAAGCTTTCTTT	CASSPEKNTEAFF	few	TRBJ1-1	NA	TRBV6-1
TGTGCCAGCACGAGTGCGACCAATGATCAGTTCTTC	CASTSATNDQFF	few	TRBJ2-1	NA	TRBV25-1
TGTGCCAGTAGTATTAGGTGGGAGGGGTCAAAGGGGAGAGAGCAGTTCTTC	CASSIRWEGSKGREQFF	many	TRBJ2-1	TRBD2	TRBV19
TGCGCCAGCAGCCAAGTAAGTCTAGCGGGAGGGCCGCCCTACAATGAGCAGTTCTTC	CASSQVSLAGGPPYNEQFF	many	TRBJ2-1	TRBD2	TRBV4-3
TGTGCCAGCAGCTTCGGGACAGGGGCCTACGAGCAGTACTTC	CASSFGTGAYEQYF	once	TRBJ2-7	TRBD1	TRBV7-2
TGCGCCAGCAGTCAGGGTCCCGATGGGACCCAGTACTTC	CASSQGPDGTQYF	NA	TRBJ2-5	NA	TRBV6-1
TGTGCCACCAGTGACCCGACGGATGGCTACACCTTC	CATSDPTDGYTF	NA	TRBJ1-2	NA	TRBV24-1
TGTGCCATCAGTGGGGGTAGCGGGAGGGCCAGCTTTGAGCAGTTCTTC	CAISGGSGRASFEQFF	many	TRBJ2-1	TRBD2	TRBV10-3
TGTGCCACCAGCAGAGAACTAGCGGGATTAACAGATACGCAGTATTTT	CATSRELAGLTDTQYF	many	TRBJ2-3	TRBD2	TRBV15
TGCAGCTCCGTAGGACTAGCATCTGTTGAGCAGTTCTTC	CSSVGLASVEQFF	NA	TRBJ2-1	TRBD2	TRBV20-1